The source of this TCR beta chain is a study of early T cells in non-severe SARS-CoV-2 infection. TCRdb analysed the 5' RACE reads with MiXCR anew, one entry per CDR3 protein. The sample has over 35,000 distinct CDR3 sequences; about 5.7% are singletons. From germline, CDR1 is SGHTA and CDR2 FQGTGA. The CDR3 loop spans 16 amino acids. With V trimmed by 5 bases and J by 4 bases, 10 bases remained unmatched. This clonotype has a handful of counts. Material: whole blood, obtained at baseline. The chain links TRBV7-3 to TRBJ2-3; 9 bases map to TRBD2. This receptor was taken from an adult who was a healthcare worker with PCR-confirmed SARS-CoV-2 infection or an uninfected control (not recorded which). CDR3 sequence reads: CASSHLGREGSDTQYF. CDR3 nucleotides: TGTGCCAGCAGCCATCTGGGGCGGGAGGGTTCAGATACGCAGTATTTT. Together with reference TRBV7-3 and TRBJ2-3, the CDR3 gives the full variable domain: GAGVSQTPSNKVTEKGKYVELRCDPISGHTALYWYRQSLGQGPEFLIYFQGTGAADDSGLPNDRFFAVRPEGSVSTLKIQRTERGDSAVYLCASSHLGREGSDTQYFGPGTRLTVL.